The T cell receptor (beta chain) under discussion was sequenced for a study of cytomegalovirus exposure and HLA in healthy donors. The study, taken as a whole, reports: A missense DCLRE1C variant was associated with V- and J-gene trimming of TCR beta chains in a later analysis, and an independent cohort replicated the association. Rare TCR sequences predominated, though certain public TCRs were found in many donors.

As concerns this clone: What it recognizes is unknown.

Healthy bone marrow donors formed the donor group. PCR used 60 Vbeta primers and 13 Jbeta primers. Per the original methods: It was a later analysis that counted roughly 80 million unique TCR beta chains, of which around 11 million were shared. Some clones are missing from TCRdb's copy, which holds only in-frame ones; the method was immunoSEQ multiplex PCR. V, J and clone size reflect that table, while D and trimming were determined from the DNA. The sample gives 200,000 to 250,000 clones, about 89% of which show up once; roughly 1% is in the top ten. Trimming removed 1 base at V and 3 bases at J, with 13 bases between. The CDR3 has 15 residues.

The clonotype comes from a woman under 30 in good health and CMV-seronegative. The rearrangement uses TRBV5-7 and TRBJ1-1; D is ambiguous. TRBV5-7 falls under the ORF class, with uncertain function. The sample consisted of PBMCs. The CDR3 nucleotides read TGTGCCAGCAGCTTGTGGGAGAGGGCGCACACTGAAGCTTTCTTT. Protein sequence: CASSLWERAHTEAFF.